This entry lists 17 T cell receptor beta chains sequenced from one sample in a study of radiotherapy plus CTLA-4 blockade in lung cancer. Clones were read by immunoSEQ multiplex PCR, and TCRdb kept only the in-frame ones, dropping some. The repertoire holds about 31,000 clones, with about 72% as singletons. Here the sequenced sample was peripheral blood, taken from a patient treated with radiotherapy plus ipilimumab. The receptors shown here come from a human donor with non-small cell lung cancer who had stable disease on radiotherapy plus ipilimumab.

This chain links TRBV6-5 with TRBJ2-1; 13 bases are a match to TRBD2. The junction had 6 bases not matched to a gene; V was cut back by 6 bases and J by 7 bases. From germline, CDR1 is MNHEY and CDR2 SVGAGI. The CDR3 loop spans 15 amino acids. The CDR3, as DNA: TGTGCCAGCAGGGTACTAGCGGGGGGGCTAAATGAGCAGTTCTTC. Residues: CASRVLAGGLNEQFF.

V gene TRBV6-1 combines with J gene TRBJ1-2, with 7 nucleotides matching TRBD1. In germline, CDR1 is MNHNS, CDR2 SASEGT. This CDR3 is built from 16 residues. The ends lost 0 bases at V and 5 bases at J; junction bases unmatched: 9. The CDR3 reads CASSEAKPGTEYGYTF. The CDR3 coding sequence is TGTGCCAGCAGTGAAGCGAAACCAGGGACAGAATATGGCTACACCTTC.

The V and J genes are TRBV30 and TRBJ1-5, with D maybe TRBD1 (6 bases). Germline V gives CDR1 GTSNPN, CDR2 SVGIG (reference sequence). The CDR3 spans 13 residues. V dropped 2 bases and J dropped 8 bases, with 13 bases sitting between them. The DNA for the CDR3 is TGTGCCTGGAGTCCACAGGGTATTGAGCCCCAGCATTTT. It codes for CAWSPQGIEPQHF.

The count of this clone is one. The rearrangement joins TRBV9 to TRBJ2-7, with D possibly being TRBD1 or TRBD2 (6 bases each). The CDR3 totals 18 residues. Germline loops: CDR1 SGDLS, CDR2 YYNGEE. V was cut by 1 base and J by 2 bases, with 22 bases left in between. The CDR3 DNA is TGTGCCAGCAGCGTAAGTAAGGGGGAGGCCCAGGGCGCCTACGAGCAGTACGTC. It yields the protein CASSVSKGEAQGAYEQYV.

This chain uses TRBV6-5 with TRBJ1-2; TRBD1 might be the D (6 bases). CDR3 length: 16 residues. Germline CDR1 and CDR2: MNHEY and SVGAGI. Trimming cost V 2 bases and J 5 bases, with 18 bases left between them. CDR3 residues: CASSYVGGERTYGYTF. In DNA form, the CDR3 reads TGTGCCAGCAGTTACGTAGGGGGGGAAAGGACGTATGGCTACACCTTC.

The rearrangement uses TRBV18 and TRBJ1-4; 10 nucleotides align to TRBD1. This CDR3 has 17 amino acids. Germline loops: CDR1 KGHSH, CDR2 LQKENI. Trimming removed 2 bases from V and 7 bases from J; junction bases left unmatched: 10. CDR3 protein: CASSPTPTGTGAEKLFF. The CDR3 nucleotides read TGTGCCAGCTCACCAACTCCAACCGGGACAGGGGCTGAAAAACTGTTTTTT.

This chain connects TRBV7-2 to TRBJ1-1; 10 bases fit TRBD1. CDR3 length: 14 residues. With V trimmed by 4 bases and J by 5 bases, 4 bases remained unmatched. Per the germline V gene, CDR1 is SGHTA and CDR2 is FQGNSA. The DNA for the CDR3 is TGTGCCAGCAGCTGGACAGGGGGGAGGACTGAAGCTTTCTTT. Translating gives CASSWTGGRTEAFF.

The V call is TRBV27, the J call TRBJ2-1; weak D call: TRBD2 (6 bases). The length of the CDR3 is 14 residues. Per the germline V gene, CDR1 is MNHEY and CDR2 is SMNVEV (reference sequence). Trimming cost V 5 bases and J 5 bases, with 13 bases left between them. The CDR3 nucleotides read TGTGCCAGCAGTCCGCGGACTACTAACAATGAGCAGTTCTTC. It is translated as CASSPRTTNNEQFF.

V usage is TRBV6-6 and J usage is TRBJ2-1; 7 positions match TRBD1. This CDR3 region has 13 residues. Germline V lookup: CDR1 MNHNY, CDR2 SVGAGI (reference sequence). With V trimmed by 6 bases and J by 7 bases, 6 bases remained unmatched. CDR3 amino acids: CASRTGTANEQFF. The CDR3, as DNA: TGTGCCAGCAGGACCGGGACAGCTAATGAGCAGTTCTTC.

The J gene is TRBJ2-7, the V gene TRBV6-6; D ambiguous. This CDR3 comprises 13 residues. The V gene lost 2 bases and the J gene lost 3 bases, with 8 bases spanning the gap. Germline assignment: CDR1 MNHNY and CDR2 SVGAGI (reference sequence). The CDR3 coding sequence is TGTGCCAGCAGTTACGGTAGGGACTACGAGCAGTACGTC. Residues: CASSYGRDYEQYV.

The table lists this clone with a count of one. J is TRBJ2-7 and V is TRBV7-8; 12 bases line up with TRBD1. With V trimmed by 8 bases and J by 5 bases, 7 bases remained unmatched. CDR1 and CDR2 from the germline V gene are SGHVS and FQNEAQ. The CDR3 consists of 14 residues. The CDR3 sequence is CASLRDRGHHEQYF. The CDR3 bases are TGTGCCAGCCTCCGGGACAGGGGGCACCACGAGCAGTACTTC.

The V call is TRBV28, the J call TRBJ1-6; TRBD1 matches 8 bases. Trimming at V came to 6 bases and at J to 6 bases, leaving 7 bases not matched to a gene. CDR3 length: 15 amino acids. Germline-derived CDR1 and CDR2 are MDHEN and SYDVKM. In nucleotides, the CDR3 is TGTGCCAGCAGACTAGGACAGGGAGGTAATTCACCCCTCCACTTT. This gives the protein CASRLGQGGNSPLHF.

V gene TRBV6-1 combines with J gene TRBJ2-2, with 9 bases fitting TRBD2. V shed 6 bases, J shed 7 bases, and the junction held 9 bases outside the gene matches. The CDR3 loop spans 15 amino acids. The germline CDR1 and CDR2 sequences are MNHNS and SASEGT. The CDR3 loop reads CASRSLAGSGGELFF. For the CDR3, the DNA is TGTGCCAGCAGATCTCTAGCGGGGTCGGGCGGGGAGCTGTTTTTT.

The chain is built from TRBV5-1 and TRBJ1-1, with D tentatively TRBD1 (6 bases). Germline CDR1 SGHRS, CDR2 YFSETQ. This CDR3 region has 15 residues. Trimming removed 0 bases from V and 5 bases from J, with 14 bases in between. CDR3: CASSLALTGRTEAFF. CDR3 coding DNA: TGCGCCAGCAGCTTGGCCCTCACAGGGCGGACTGAAGCTTTCTTT.

V gene TRBV5-1 combines with J gene TRBJ2-3; a possible D gene is TRBD1 (5 bases). This CDR3 is 16 amino acids long. CDR1 and CDR2 from the germline V gene are SGHRS and YFSETQ. The germline V and J ends were trimmed by 3 bases and 2 bases, with 16 bases remaining between them. The CDR3 protein is CASSWGRGASTDTQYF. DNA of the CDR3: TGCGCCAGCAGCTGGGGTAGGGGCGCTTCCACAGATACGCAGTATTTT.

The count of this clone is one. The chain uses TRBV11-2 and TRBJ1-5; no definite D call. The CDR3 is made up of 14 amino acids. Germline values: CDR1 SGHAT, CDR2 FQNNGV. The ends were cut back, 1 base at V and 4 bases at J, with 8 bases in the middle. CDR3 sequence: CASSLGRINQPQHF. CDR3 nucleotide sequence: TGTGCCAGCAGCTTAGGCCGGATTAATCAGCCCCAGCATTTT.

The genes are TRBV14 and TRBJ1-2, with TRBD1 matching over 8 bases. The ends lost 4 bases at V and 2 bases at J; junction bases unmatched: 3. The germline V gene encodes CDR1 SGHDN and CDR2 FVKESK. The CDR3 has 14 amino acids. The CDR3 protein is CASSLRTGNYGYTF. In nucleotides, the CDR3 is TGTGCCAGCAGCCTCCGGACAGGGAACTATGGCTACACCTTC.